The present T cell receptor (beta chain) was sequenced within a study of cytomegalovirus exposure and HLA in healthy donors. Whole-study context: The use of the same platform for the 110 or so validation repertoires and the roughly 730 first-cohort repertoires was reported by a later analysis. Overall study results and limits: Through in vitro validation, a few CMV-associated chains were shown to be specific for CMV antigens. Among TCR beta chains, those listed as cytomegalovirus-associated numbered around 160.

The CDR3 runs 18 residues. Trimming pared 6 bases from V and 3 bases from J, leaving 23 bases between. CDR1 is LGHNA, CDR2 YNFKEQ, per germline. Clones were read by immunoSEQ multiplex PCR, and TCRdb kept only the in-frame ones, dropping some. The sample shows over 200,000 clones, around 90% of them seen only once. A word on this clone: Its antigen is still unknown.

The specimen was PBMCs. The clonotype originates from a woman aged 18-29 years in good health and CMV-seronegative. The chain joins TRBV4-2 to TRBJ2-2; D possibly corresponds to TRBD1 (7 bases). CDR3 sequence reads: CASSFGQELGGHTGELFF. In DNA form, the CDR3 reads TGTGCCAGCAGTTTCGGACAGGAGCTCGGGGGACACACCGGGGAGCTGTTTTTT.